One and the same sample provided the 24 T cell receptor beta chains below, sequenced in a study of identical twins. From the 5' RACE reads, TCRdb called clonotypes with MiXCR, one entry per CDR3 protein. The sample contains roughly 770,000 distinct CDR3 sequences, 18% of which appear only once. Another study also made use of these data, one on T cells expressing NK-cell markers.

Sample: PBMCs. Every receptor here comes from a woman in her late teens or twenties in good health.

This clonotype has a count of ten or more. The genes are TRBV7-9 and TRBJ1-2; tentative D call: TRBD1 (5 bases). Germline V gene data show CDR1 as SEHNR and CDR2 as FQNEAQ (reference sequence). V gave up 4 bases and J gave up 2 bases, with 8 bases separating them. The CDR3 covers 13 residues. The chain's CDR3 is CASSYTGNYGYTF. The DNA of the CDR3 is TGTGCCAGCAGCTATACAGGAAACTATGGCTACACCTTC.

This clonotype has a handful of counts. The genes are TRBV20-1 and TRBJ2-5; 7 nucleotides align to TRBD2. Trimming at V came to 3 bases and at J to 1 base, leaving 5 bases not matched to a gene. The CDR3 is 14 residues long. Per germline, CDR1 DFQATT and CDR2 SNEGSKA (reference sequence). The DNA for the CDR3 is TGCAGTGCTAGCGAGCGGGGTGCCCAAGAGACCCAGTACTTC. It is translated as CSASERGAQETQYF.

This clonotype turned up a few times. The rearrangement joins TRBV29-1 to TRBJ2-3, with 9 positions matching TRBD1. The CDR3 is made up of 13 amino acids. Germline V gene sequence: CDR1 SQVTM, CDR2 ANQGSEA. V shed 5 bases and J 9 bases; nucleotides not matched to a gene: 9. CDR3 in DNA: TGCAGCGTTACCGGGACAGGGCAGGCGACGCAGTATTTT. Translated, it gives CSVTGTGQATQYF.

This rearrangement joins TRBV6-5 to TRBJ2-1, with D hard to call. V was clipped by 0 bases and J by 9 bases, with 9 bases between them. The germline gives CDR1 MNHEY, CDR2 SVGAGI. The CDR3 runs to 13 residues. CDR3 in amino acids: CASSYSKLLEQFF. The CDR3 DNA is TGTGCCAGCAGTTACTCGAAGCTGCTTGAGCAGTTCTTC.

Of note for this clonotype: At one of its ends the junction is not consistent with the germline gene, which may arise from a read error. The genes are TRBV7-2 and TRBJ2-3; D perhaps matches TRBD2 (5 bases). There are 16 residues in the CDR3. CDR1 and CDR2 (germline): SGHTA, FQGNSA. CDR3 nucleotide sequence: TGTGCCAGCGGCTTTACTAGTCCTCGGAACACAGATACGCAGTATTTT. This codes for CASGFTSPRNTDTQYF.

This clonotype was counted only a few times. The V gene is TRBV20-1, the J gene TRBJ2-1, with 10 bases aligning to TRBD2. Looked up from germline, CDR1 is DFQATT and CDR2 is SNEGSKA (reference sequence). There are 14 residues in the CDR3. The J segment lost 9 bases and the V segment lost 0 bases, leaving 5 bases of the junction unmatched. The CDR3 here is CSARDGLAGVEQFF. The CDR3 DNA reads TGCAGTGCTAGAGACGGCCTAGCGGGGGTTGAGCAGTTCTTC.

This clonotype was counted a few times. The J gene is TRBJ2-1, the V gene TRBV5-5; TRBD2 aligns across 7 bases. The V gene's germline CDR1 is SGHKS and CDR2 YYEKEE (reference sequence). The CDR3 totals 15 residues. V shed 2 bases, J shed 2 bases, and the junction held 4 bases outside the gene matches. CDR3 nucleotides: TGTGCCAGCAGCTTTTACGGGGGGACCTACAATGAGCAGTTCTTC. Its protein product is CASSFYGGTYNEQFF.

This clonotype was detected ten times or more. CDR3 nucleotides: TGTGCCATCAGTGATTATCGAGTCTCCTACGAGCAGTACTTC. Translating it yields CAISDYRVSYEQYF. This chain links TRBV10-3 with TRBJ2-7; D gene unclear. This CDR3 is built from 14 residues. The V gene lost 3 bases and the J gene lost 0 bases, with 9 bases spanning the gap. Per the germline V gene, CDR1 is ENHRY and CDR2 is SYGVKD.

Only a few counts were recorded for this clonotype. The chain joins TRBV7-2 to TRBJ2-7; 7 positions agree with TRBD1. This CDR3 contains 14 residues. V shed 5 bases, J shed 4 bases, and the junction held 8 bases outside the gene matches. Germline V gene data show CDR1 as SGHTA and CDR2 as FQGNSA. The CDR3 loop is CASSTTTGLYEQYF. In nucleotides, the CDR3 is TGTGCCAGCAGCACGACGACAGGGCTGTACGAGCAGTACTTC.

This clonotype was observed a handful of times. The V call is TRBV12-3 or TRBV12-4, the J call TRBJ2-7; D is unresolved. With 3 bases removed from V and 6 bases from J, the gap between germline ends came to 12 bases. The CDR3 covers 13 residues. The DNA for the CDR3 is TGTGCCAGCAGTTTTGCCGGGTATCGCGAGCAGTACTTC. Translating gives CASSFAGYREQYF.

The rearrangement joins TRBV28 to TRBJ2-7, with D unresolved. Germline loops: CDR1 MDHEN, CDR2 SYDVKM. CDR3 size: 11 residues. V was pared by 8 bases and J by 5 bases, with 10 bases between. The CDR3 DNA follows: TGTGCCAGCTTTAGTTTACACGAGCAGTACTTC. The encoded protein is CASFSLHEQYF.

This clonotype was detected many times. The V call is TRBV7-9, the J call TRBJ1-2, with no clear D. CDR1 SEHNR and CDR2 FQNEAQ come from the germline V gene (reference sequence). Between the trimmed V and J ends, which lost 6 bases and 1 base, there was a span of 6 bases. The CDR3 has 12 residues. CDR3: CASSLSNYGYTF. CDR3 bases: TGTGCCAGCAGTTTGAGTAACTATGGCTACACCTTC.

This clonotype turned up a few times. The chain's CDR3 is CSAREGGQEQFF. The CDR3 region has the DNA TGCAGTGCGCGAGAGGGGGGCCAAGAGCAGTTCTTC. V usage is TRBV20-1 and J usage is TRBJ2-1; TRBD1 or TRBD2 may be the D gene (6 bases each). Germline values: CDR1 DFQATT, CDR2 SNEGSKA (reference sequence). V lost 6 bases to trimming and J lost 10 bases, with 16 bases between them. This CDR3 has 12 residues.

This chain uses TRBV9 with TRBJ1-4; 8 bases match TRBD1. The germline V gene has CDR1 SGDLS and CDR2 YYNGEE. The V and J ends lost 0 bases and 7 bases, in that order; junction bases with no gene match: 5. This CDR3 has 15 amino acids. The CDR3 DNA reads as TGTGCCAGCAGCGTAGATCAGGGGGCGCGTGAAAAACTGTTTTTT. This codes for CASSVDQGAREKLFF.

This chain connects TRBV7-9 to TRBJ2-7, with D possibly TRBD2 on 6 matching bases. V lost 4 bases and J 4 bases, leaving 20 bases between the germline ends. Germline assignment: CDR1 SEHNR and CDR2 FQNEAQ (reference sequence). The CDR3 consists of 16 residues. CDR3 protein: CASSSHLGGPGYEQYF. CDR3 DNA: TGTGCCAGCAGCTCGCATCTTGGAGGGCCCGGATACGAGCAGTACTTC.

This chain connects TRBV20-1 to TRBJ2-1; possibly TRBD2 for D (5 bases). The length of the CDR3 is 13 residues. With 5 bases removed from V and 5 bases from J, the gap between germline ends came to 13 bases. Germline CDR1 DFQATT, CDR2 SNEGSKA (reference sequence). The chain's CDR3 is CSAGVWENNEQFF. In nucleotides, the CDR3 is TGCAGTGCTGGGGTTTGGGAGAACAATGAGCAGTTCTTC.

At least ten counts were recorded for this clonotype. The chain links TRBV20-1 to TRBJ2-1; D call uncertain. The CDR3 runs to 14 residues. The germline V gene has CDR1 DFQATT and CDR2 SNEGSKA (reference sequence). V shed 4 bases and J shed 0 bases, with 10 bases lying between them. The CDR3, as DNA: TGCAGTGCTAAGGGAAGGAGCTCCTACAATGAGCAGTTCTTC. Its protein product is CSAKGRSSYNEQFF.

At least ten counts were recorded for this clonotype. V gene TRBV5-1 combines with J gene TRBJ2-1; D is undetermined. The germline V gene encodes CDR1 SGHRS and CDR2 YFSETQ. V lost 0 bases, J lost 0 bases, and 10 bases lay in between. The CDR3 contains 16 residues. The CDR3 reads CASSLDHGPSYNEQFF. The CDR3 DNA reads as TGCGCCAGCAGCTTGGACCACGGACCCTCCTACAATGAGCAGTTCTTC.

This chain's CDR3 is CASHALRVTRNEQFF. CDR3 bases: TGTGCCAGCCACGCGTTGAGGGTAACGCGCAATGAGCAGTTCTTC. V gene TRBV27 combines with J gene TRBJ2-1, with D tentatively TRBD2 (5 bases). Between the trimmed V and J ends, which lost 8 bases and 6 bases, there was a span of 20 bases. The CDR3 has 15 amino acids. Germline V gene sequence: CDR1 MNHEY, CDR2 SMNVEV (reference sequence).

This clonotype has only a few counts. The genes are TRBV18 and TRBJ2-4, with a weak D call TRBD1 (6 bases). Germline V gene sequence: CDR1 KGHSH, CDR2 LQKENI. With 3 bases removed from V and 15 bases from J, the gap between germline ends came to 21 bases. The CDR3 is made up of 14 amino acids. The CDR3, as DNA: TGTGCCAGCTCACCTGGTTCCGACACAGGGAATCGGTACTTC. This codes for CASSPGSDTGNRYF.

The J gene is TRBJ2-7, the V gene TRBV6-2 or TRBV6-3; TRBD2 matches at 12 bases. CDR1 is MNHEY, CDR2 SVGEGT, per germline. The CDR3 has 15 amino acids. The V and J ends lost 5 bases and 6 bases, in that order; junction bases with no gene match: 8. CDR3 bases: TGTGCCAGCAGTCCACAGACTAGCGGGAGAGGCGAGCAGTACTTC. Protein: CASSPQTSGRGEQYF.

The genes are TRBV10-1 and TRBJ2-2; D call uncertain. The V end lost 8 bases, the J end lost 0 bases, and 4 bases lay between the germline ends. Germline CDR1 reads WNHNN; CDR2 reads SYGVQD (reference sequence). The CDR3 has 12 residues. Here the CDR3 DNA reads TGCGCCAGCGCCTCGAACACCGGGGAGCTGTTTTTT. It is translated as CASASNTGELFF.

This clonotype was detected ten times or more. CDR3 amino acids: CASSLGLAGDLDNEQFF. The CDR3 DNA reads TGCGCCAGCAGCTTGGGTCTAGCGGGGGACCTGGACAATGAGCAGTTCTTC. The V call is TRBV5-1, the J call TRBJ2-1; 10 positions agree with TRBD2. CDR3 length equals 17 residues. V gave up 0 bases and J gave up 5 bases; unmatched junction bases: 8. Germline CDR1 SGHRS, CDR2 YFSETQ.

This clonotype showed up just a few times. The chain is built from TRBV3-1 and TRBJ1-1; 7 positions match TRBD1. There are 16 residues in the CDR3. The trim removed 4 bases at V and 0 bases at J, leaving 8 bases unmatched. CDR1 is LGHDT, CDR2 YNNKEL, per germline (reference sequence). The CDR3 coding sequence is TGTGCCAGCAGCCCCCTGGCAGGGGGGATGAACACTGAAGCTTTCTTT. It specifies CASSPLAGGMNTEAFF. The full variable domain, with the rest looked up from reference TRBV3-1 and TRBJ1-1, is DTAVSQTPKYLVTQMGNDKSIKCEQNLGHDTMYWYKQDSKKFLKIMFSYNNKELIINETVPNRFSPKSPDKAHLNLHINSLELGDSAVYFCASSPLAGGMNTEAFFGQGTRLTVV.